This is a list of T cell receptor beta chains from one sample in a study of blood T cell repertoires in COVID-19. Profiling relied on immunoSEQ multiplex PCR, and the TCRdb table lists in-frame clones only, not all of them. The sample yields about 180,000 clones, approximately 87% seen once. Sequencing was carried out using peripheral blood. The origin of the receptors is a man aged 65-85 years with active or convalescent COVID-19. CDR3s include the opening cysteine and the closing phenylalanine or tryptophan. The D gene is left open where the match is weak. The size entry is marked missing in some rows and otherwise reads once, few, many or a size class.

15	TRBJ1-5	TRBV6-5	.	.	TGTGCCAGCAGTTACGCGGGGGCCCGCAATCAGCCCCAGCATTTT	CASSYAGARNQPQHF
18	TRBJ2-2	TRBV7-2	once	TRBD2	TGTGCCAGCAGCTCCCGGGGACTAGCGGGAGACAGCACCGGGGAGCTGTTTTTT	CASSSRGLAGDSTGELFF
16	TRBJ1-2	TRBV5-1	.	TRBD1	TGCGCCAGCAGCTTGGCCTTTACAGGGGACATCTATGGCTACACCTTC	CASSLAFTGDIYGYTF
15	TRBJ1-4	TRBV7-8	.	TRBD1	TGTGCCAGCAGCTTTACCCGGGACAGGGTAGAAAAACTGTTTTTT	CASSFTRDRVEKLFF
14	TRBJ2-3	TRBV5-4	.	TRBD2	TGTGCCAGCAGCTTGGGCCTAGCGGGGGGTACGCAGTATTTT	CASSLGLAGGTQYF
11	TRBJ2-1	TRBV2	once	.	TGTGCCAGCAGGGACTGGGATGAGCAGTTCTTC	CASRDWDEQFF
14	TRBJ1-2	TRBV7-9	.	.	TGTGCCAGCAGCTTAGCGGTCGGTACGGATGGCTACACCTTC	CASSLAVGTDGYTF
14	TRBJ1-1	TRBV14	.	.	TGTGCCAGCAGCCAAAACCTCGGGAACACTGAAGCTTTCTTT	CASSQNLGNTEAFF
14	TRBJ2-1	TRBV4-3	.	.	TGCGCCAGCAGCTCCCGGCGGGGTAGAGGTGAGCAGTTCTTC	CASSSRRGRGEQFF
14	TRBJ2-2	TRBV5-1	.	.	TGCGCCACTCAAAAAAGGGACTCCACCGGGGAGCTGTTTTTT	CATQKRDSTGELFF
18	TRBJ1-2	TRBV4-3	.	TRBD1	TGCGCCAGCAGCCAAGATTTGGCGGACAGGGGGCGTCACTATGGCTACACCTTC	CASSQDLADRGRHYGYTF
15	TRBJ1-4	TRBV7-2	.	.	TGTGCCAGCAGCCAAGCCCCTAGGACTAATGAAAAACTGTTTTTT	CASSQAPRTNEKLFF
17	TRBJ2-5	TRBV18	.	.	TGTGCCAGCTCAACTCCACAGGGGCAGGGGGGACAAGAGACCCAGTACTTC	CASSTPQGQGGQETQYF
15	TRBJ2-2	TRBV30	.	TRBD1	TGTGCCTGGAGTGGGGGGACAGGGGGCATCGGGGAGCTGTTTTTT	CAWSGGTGGIGELFF
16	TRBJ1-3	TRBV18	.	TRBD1	TGTGCCAGCTCAGAATCGACAGGGGGACCTGGAAACACCATATATTTT	CASSESTGGPGNTIYF
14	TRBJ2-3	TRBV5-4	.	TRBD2	TGTGCCAGCTACAAGCGGGGTATCTATGGTACGCAGTATTTT	CASYKRGIYGTQYF
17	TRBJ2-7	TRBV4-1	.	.	TGCGCCAGCAGCCAAGAGGGGGCCCAGGCGGGAGCATACGAGCAGTACTTC	CASSQEGAQAGAYEQYF
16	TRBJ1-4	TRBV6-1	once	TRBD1	TGTGCCAGCAGTGAAGCAGGGACAGCTCGTAATGAAAAACTGTTTTTT	CASSEAGTARNEKLFF
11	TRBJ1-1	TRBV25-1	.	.	TGTGCCAGCAGGGGGCTGGGGAAAACTTTCTTT	CASRGLGKTFF
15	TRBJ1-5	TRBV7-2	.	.	TGTGCCAGCAGCTTAGCGTCGGGATGGAATCAGCCCCAGCATTTT	CASSLASGWNQPQHF
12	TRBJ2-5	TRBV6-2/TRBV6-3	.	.	TGTGCCAGCAGTTACTCTAGCCAGACCCAGTACTTC	CASSYSSQTQYF
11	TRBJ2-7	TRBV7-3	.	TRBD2	TGTGCCAGCAGCCCGGGAGGGAAACAGTACTTC	CASSPGGKQYF
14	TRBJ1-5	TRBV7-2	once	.	TGTGCCAGCAGCCCCGACAGCGGCAATCAGCCCCAGCATTTT	CASSPDSGNQPQHF
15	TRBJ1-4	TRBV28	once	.	TGTGCCAGCAGACCGCCGGGATCGAGGGCCGAAAAACTGTTTTTT	CASRPPGSRAEKLFF
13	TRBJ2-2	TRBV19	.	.	TGTGCCAGTAGTAACGAAGGCGGGGGGGAGCTGTTTTTT	CASSNEGGGELFF
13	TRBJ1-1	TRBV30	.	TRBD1	TGTGCCTGGTCCGGGACAGTGAACACTGAAGCTTTCTTT	CAWSGTVNTEAFF
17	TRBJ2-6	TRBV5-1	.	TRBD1	TGCGCCAGCAGCGTGACAGGGGTTAGCTCTGGGGCCAACGTCCTGACTTTC	CASSVTGVSSGANVLTF